Below, one T cell receptor (beta chain) is given with its context. Repertoires were generated with immunoSEQ multiplex PCR, while TCRdb's copy carries only in-frame clones and drops some. The table has some 54,000 clones, about 81% seen once. This CDR3 region has 13 residues. V was clipped by 0 bases and J by 4 bases, with 6 bases between them. CDR1 is SGHTA, CDR2 FQGTGA, per germline. The sample originates from a study of blood T cell repertoires in COVID-19. This chain links TRBV7-3 with TRBJ1-1, with D perhaps matching TRBD1 (5 bases). This clonotype was sampled from a woman aged 80 or over with COVID-19, enrolled during active disease. Material: peripheral blood. CDR3: CASSLTQGTEAFF. The CDR3 nucleotides are TGTGCCAGCAGCTTAACTCAGGGCACTGAAGCTTTCTTT.